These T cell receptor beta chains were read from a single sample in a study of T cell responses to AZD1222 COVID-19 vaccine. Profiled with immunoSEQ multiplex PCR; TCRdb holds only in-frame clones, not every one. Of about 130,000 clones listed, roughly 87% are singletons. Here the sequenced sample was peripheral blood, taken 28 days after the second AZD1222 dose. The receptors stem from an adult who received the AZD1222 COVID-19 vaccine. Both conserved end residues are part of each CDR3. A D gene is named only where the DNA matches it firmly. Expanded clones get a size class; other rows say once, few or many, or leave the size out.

cdr3_aa: CASSLAQGGTGYEQYF; cdr3_nt: TGTGCCAGCAGCTTAGCCCAGGGAGGGACGGGCTACGAGCAGTACTTC; v_call: TRBV7-2; clone_size: -; j_call: TRBJ2-7; d_call: TRBD2
cdr3_aa: CASSQGQGRMNYGYTF; cdr3_nt: TGTGCCAGCAGCCAAGGACAGGGGCGAATGAACTATGGCTACACCTTC; v_call: TRBV3-1/TRBV3-2; clone_size: -; j_call: TRBJ1-2; d_call: TRBD1
cdr3_aa: CASSQDGSFAYNEQFF; cdr3_nt: TGTGCCAGCAGCCAAGATGGGTCTTTCGCTTACAATGAGCAGTTCTTC; v_call: TRBV3-1/TRBV3-2; clone_size: -; j_call: TRBJ2-1; d_call: -
cdr3_aa: CASSLQQGATNYGYTF; cdr3_nt: TGTGCCAGTAGTCTACAACAGGGGGCAACTAACTATGGCTACACCTTC; v_call: TRBV19; clone_size: -; j_call: TRBJ1-2; d_call: TRBD1
cdr3_aa: CASSSGLEGQPQHF; cdr3_nt: TGTGCCAGCAGCTCGGGACTCGAGGGCCAGCCCCAGCATTTT; v_call: TRBV11-2; clone_size: -; j_call: TRBJ1-5; d_call: -
cdr3_aa: CASRAAPGRDGYTF; cdr3_nt: TGTGCCAGCAGAGCCGCCCCAGGGAGGGATGGCTACACCTTC; v_call: TRBV2; clone_size: -; j_call: TRBJ1-2; d_call: -
cdr3_aa: CASSRDFSGNTIYF; cdr3_nt: TGTGCCAGCAGCCGTGACTTCTCTGGAAACACCATATATTTT; v_call: TRBV5-8; clone_size: -; j_call: TRBJ1-3; d_call: -
cdr3_aa: CASSEGHRSGNTIYF; cdr3_nt: TGCGCCAGCAGTGAGGGACACCGCTCTGGAAACACCATATATTTT; v_call: TRBV10-2; clone_size: -; j_call: TRBJ1-3; d_call: -
cdr3_aa: CASSLTNLWTLSSGNTIYF; cdr3_nt: TGTGCCAGCAGCTTGACCAACCTTTGGACGCTGAGCTCTGGAAACACCATATATTTT; v_call: TRBV5-8; clone_size: -; j_call: TRBJ1-3; d_call: -
cdr3_aa: CAWSVIRARTARGTEAFF; cdr3_nt: TGTGCCTGGAGTGTAATTCGGGCTCGGACCGCGAGGGGCACTGAAGCTTTCTTT; v_call: TRBV30; clone_size: -; j_call: TRBJ1-1; d_call: -
cdr3_aa: CASSGSGDEQYF; cdr3_nt: TGTGCCAGTAGTGGGTCGGGGGATGAGCAGTACTTC; v_call: TRBV19; clone_size: -; j_call: TRBJ2-7; d_call: -
cdr3_aa: CASSNPGQPVGWPQHF; cdr3_nt: TGTGCCAGTAGCAATCCGGGACAGCCAGTCGGGTGGCCCCAGCATTTT; v_call: TRBV19; clone_size: -; j_call: TRBJ1-5; d_call: TRBD1
cdr3_aa: CASSPQGYATNEKLFF; cdr3_nt: TGTGCCAGCAGCCCGCAGGGATATGCAACTAATGAAAAACTGTTTTTT; v_call: TRBV7-9; clone_size: -; j_call: TRBJ1-4; d_call: -
cdr3_aa: CASSQGYGDYSYEQYF; cdr3_nt: TGCGCCAGCAGCCAAGGTTATGGGGACTACTCCTACGAGCAGTACTTC; v_call: TRBV4-3; clone_size: -; j_call: TRBJ2-7; d_call: TRBD2
cdr3_aa: CASRVSGHSDTQYF; cdr3_nt: TGCGCCAGCAGAGTGTCGGGGCACTCAGATACGCAGTATTTT; v_call: TRBV5-1; clone_size: -; j_call: TRBJ2-3; d_call: -
cdr3_aa: CASSLGGGTAYEQYF; cdr3_nt: TGCGCCAGCAGCTTGGGAGGAGGTACCGCCTACGAGCAGTACTTC; v_call: TRBV5-1; clone_size: -; j_call: TRBJ2-7; d_call: -
cdr3_aa: CASSEGGHVTGELFF; cdr3_nt: TGCGCCAGCAGTGAAGGGGGACACGTCACCGGGGAGCTGTTTTTT; v_call: TRBV10-1; clone_size: -; j_call: TRBJ2-2; d_call: -
cdr3_aa: CASSLGDRLRDTGELFF; cdr3_nt: TGTGCCAGCAGCTTAGGGGACAGGCTAAGGGACACCGGGGAGCTGTTTTTT; v_call: TRBV11-3; clone_size: -; j_call: TRBJ2-2; d_call: TRBD1
cdr3_aa: CASSTQGRGYGYTF; cdr3_nt: TGTGCCAGCAGTACACAGGGGAGGGGCTATGGCTACACCTTC; v_call: TRBV6-5; clone_size: -; j_call: TRBJ1-2; d_call: TRBD1
cdr3_aa: CASSQDRGGRHTEAFF; cdr3_nt: TGTGCCAGCAGCCAAGATCGAGGCGGCAGACACACTGAAGCTTTCTTT; v_call: TRBV14; clone_size: -; j_call: TRBJ1-1; d_call: -
cdr3_aa: CASSSPGTYNEQFF; cdr3_nt: TGTGCCAGCAGCTCCCCCGGGACATACAATGAGCAGTTCTTC; v_call: TRBV7-3; clone_size: -; j_call: TRBJ2-1; d_call: -
cdr3_aa: CASSFPSDKNTGELFF; cdr3_nt: TGTGCCAGTAGTTTCCCCAGTGATAAGAACACCGGGGAGCTGTTTTTT; v_call: TRBV19; clone_size: -; j_call: TRBJ2-2; d_call: -
cdr3_aa: CASSDSAYNEQFF; cdr3_nt: TGCGCCAGCAGTGATAGCGCTTACAATGAGCAGTTCTTC; v_call: TRBV10-2; clone_size: once; j_call: TRBJ2-1; d_call: -
cdr3_aa: CASSQDRASNSPLHF; cdr3_nt: TGCGCCAGCAGCCAAGATAGGGCCAGCAATTCACCCCTCCACTTT; v_call: TRBV4-3; clone_size: -; j_call: TRBJ1-6; d_call: -
cdr3_aa: CASSLLYRGSNQPQHF; cdr3_nt: TGTGCCAGCAGCTTACTCTACAGGGGGAGCAATCAGCCCCAGCATTTT; v_call: TRBV7-8; clone_size: once; j_call: TRBJ1-5; d_call: TRBD1
cdr3_aa: CASSLGGEETQYF; cdr3_nt: TGTGCCAGCAGCTTAGGCGGGGAAGAGACCCAGTACTTC; v_call: TRBV5-6; clone_size: -; j_call: TRBJ2-5; d_call: -
cdr3_aa: CASSPWTENYGYTF; cdr3_nt: TGTGCCAGCAGCCCTTGGACAGAGAACTATGGCTACACCTTC; v_call: TRBV9; clone_size: -; j_call: TRBJ1-2; d_call: -
cdr3_aa: CASSLAGHRLGYTF; cdr3_nt: TGTGCCAGCAGCTTAGCGGGACACCGATTAGGCTACACCTTC; v_call: TRBV7-2; clone_size: -; j_call: TRBJ1-2; d_call: -
cdr3_aa: CASSHPGGRGGVTQYF; cdr3_nt: TGTGCCAGCAGCCACCCGGGTGGGAGGGGCGGTGTGACCCAGTACTTC; v_call: TRBV3-1/TRBV3-2; clone_size: -; j_call: TRBJ2-5; d_call: TRBD2
cdr3_aa: CAISESVSQQETQYF; cdr3_nt: TGTGCCATCAGTGAATCTGTCAGTCAACAAGAGACCCAGTACTTC; v_call: TRBV10-3; clone_size: -; j_call: TRBJ2-5; d_call: -
cdr3_aa: CASSIYNEQFF; cdr3_nt: TGTGCCAGTAGTATATATAATGAGCAGTTCTTC; v_call: TRBV19; clone_size: -; j_call: TRBJ2-1; d_call: -
cdr3_aa: CASSLSTVRSYEQYF; cdr3_nt: TGTGCCAGCAGCTTGAGTACCGTCCGCTCCTACGAGCAGTACTTC; v_call: TRBV5-4; clone_size: few; j_call: TRBJ2-7; d_call: -
cdr3_aa: CASSFYRSSNEKLFF; cdr3_nt: TGTGCCAGCAGCTTTTACAGGTCCTCTAATGAAAAACTGTTTTTT; v_call: TRBV7-9; clone_size: -; j_call: TRBJ1-4; d_call: -
cdr3_aa: CASTSWQGYTGELFF; cdr3_nt: TGTGCCAGTACCTCATGGCAGGGGTACACCGGGGAGCTGTTTTTT; v_call: TRBV19; clone_size: -; j_call: TRBJ2-2; d_call: -
cdr3_aa: CASSQAWQESYGYTF; cdr3_nt: TGCGCCAGCAGCCAAGCTTGGCAGGAGAGCTATGGCTACACCTTC; v_call: TRBV4-3; clone_size: -; j_call: TRBJ1-2; d_call: -
cdr3_aa: CASSPGQGMFGELFF; cdr3_nt: TGTGCCAGCTCACCGGGACAGGGGATGTTCGGGGAGCTGTTTTTT; v_call: TRBV18; clone_size: -; j_call: TRBJ2-2; d_call: TRBD1
cdr3_aa: CASSAQGASGEQYF; cdr3_nt: TGTGCCAGCAGCGCCCAGGGGGCCTCGGGCGAGCAGTACTTC; v_call: TRBV2; clone_size: -; j_call: TRBJ2-7; d_call: TRBD1